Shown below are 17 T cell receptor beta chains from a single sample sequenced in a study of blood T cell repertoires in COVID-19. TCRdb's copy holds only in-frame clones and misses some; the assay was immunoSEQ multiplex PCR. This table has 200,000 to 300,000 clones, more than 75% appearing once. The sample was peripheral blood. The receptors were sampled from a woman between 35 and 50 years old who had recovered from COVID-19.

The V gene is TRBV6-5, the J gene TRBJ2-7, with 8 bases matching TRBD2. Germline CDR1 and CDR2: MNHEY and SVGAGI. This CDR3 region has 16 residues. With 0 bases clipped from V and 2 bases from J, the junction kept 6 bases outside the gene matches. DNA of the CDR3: TGTGCCAGCAGTTACTCCGGGGGGGGGCCCCCCTACGAGCAGTACTTC. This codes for CASSYSGGGPPYEQYF.

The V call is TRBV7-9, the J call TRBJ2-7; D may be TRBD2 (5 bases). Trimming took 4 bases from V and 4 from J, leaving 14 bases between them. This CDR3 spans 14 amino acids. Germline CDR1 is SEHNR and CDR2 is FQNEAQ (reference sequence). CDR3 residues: CASSSTAGGYEQYF. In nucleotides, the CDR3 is TGTGCCAGCAGCTCCACTGCGGGCGGATACGAGCAGTACTTC.

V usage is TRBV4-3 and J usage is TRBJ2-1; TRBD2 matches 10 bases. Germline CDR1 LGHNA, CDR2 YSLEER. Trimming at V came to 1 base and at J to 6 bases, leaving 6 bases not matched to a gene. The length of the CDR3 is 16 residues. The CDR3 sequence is CASSQGPGTSANEQFF. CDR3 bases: TGCGCCAGCAGCCAAGGTCCCGGGACTAGCGCCAATGAGCAGTTCTTC.

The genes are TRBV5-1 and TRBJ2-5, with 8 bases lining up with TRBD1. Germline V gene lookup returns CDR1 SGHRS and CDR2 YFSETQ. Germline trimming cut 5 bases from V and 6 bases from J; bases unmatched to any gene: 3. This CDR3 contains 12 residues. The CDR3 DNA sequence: TGCGCCAGCAGTTGGACAGGGCAGACCCAGTACTTC. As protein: CASSWTGQTQYF.

CDR3 sequence (DNA): TGTGCCAGCAGCCCAGTGGGGGGAAGCAATCAGCCCCAGCATTTT. Translated: CASSPVGGSNQPQHF. The chain carries TRBV11-2 and TRBJ1-5, with a weak D call TRBD1 (5 bases). The CDR3 covers 15 residues. Germline assignment: CDR1 SGHAT and CDR2 FQNNGV. The V end lost 5 bases, the J end lost 1 base, and 12 bases lay between the germline ends.

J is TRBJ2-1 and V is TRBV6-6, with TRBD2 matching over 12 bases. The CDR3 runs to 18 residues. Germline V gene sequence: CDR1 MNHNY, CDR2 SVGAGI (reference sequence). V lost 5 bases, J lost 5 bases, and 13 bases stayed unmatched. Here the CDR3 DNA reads TGTGCCAGCAGTCGAGGGGCTAGCGGGGGGGCTTTCGACAATGAGCAGTTCTTC. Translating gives CASSRGASGGAFDNEQFF.

DNA for the CDR3: TGTGCCAGCTCACCCCAGGGAAATGGCTACACCTTC. As protein: CASSPQGNGYTF. The chain links TRBV18 to TRBJ1-2; D perhaps matches TRBD1 (5 bases). Germline V gene data show CDR1 as KGHSH and CDR2 as LQKENI. V was shortened by 3 bases and J by 6 bases, with 8 bases between the two germline ends. The CDR3 loop spans 12 amino acids.

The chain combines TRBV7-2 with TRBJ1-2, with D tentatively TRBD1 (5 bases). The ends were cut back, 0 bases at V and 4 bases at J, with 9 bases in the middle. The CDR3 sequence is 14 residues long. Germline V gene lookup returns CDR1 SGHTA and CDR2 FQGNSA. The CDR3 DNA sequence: TGTGCCAGCAGCTTAGCAGGGGTGAGCTATGGCTACACCTTC. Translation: CASSLAGVSYGYTF.

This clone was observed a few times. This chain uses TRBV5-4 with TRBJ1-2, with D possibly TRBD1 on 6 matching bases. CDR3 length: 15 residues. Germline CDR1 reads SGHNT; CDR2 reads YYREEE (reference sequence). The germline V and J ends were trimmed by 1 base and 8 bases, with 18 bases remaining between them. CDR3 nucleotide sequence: TGTGCCAGCAGCTTGCGTGGGGGCGCAGCATGGGGCTACACCTTC. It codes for CASSLRGGAAWGYTF.

CDR3 loop: CASSLGSGQFF. In nucleotides, the CDR3 is TGTGCCAGCAGCTTAGGCAGCGGGCAGTTCTTC. V gene TRBV11-2 combines with J gene TRBJ2-1; tentative D call: TRBD2 (5 bases). V lost 1 base and J lost 12, with 7 bases in between. This CDR3 is built from 11 residues. Germline V gene sequence: CDR1 SGHAT, CDR2 FQNNGV.

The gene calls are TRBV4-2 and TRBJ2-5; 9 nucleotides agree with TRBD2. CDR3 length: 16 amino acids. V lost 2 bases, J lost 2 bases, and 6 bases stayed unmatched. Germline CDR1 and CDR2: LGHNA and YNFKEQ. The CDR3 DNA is TGTGCCAGCAGCCAACGTAGCGGGAGATCTCAAGAGACCCAGTACTTC. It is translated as CASSQRSGRSQETQYF.

CDR3 amino acids: CASSYGTSGSQETQYF. CDR3 bases: TGTGCCAGCAGTTACGGTACTAGCGGTTCCCAAGAGACCCAGTACTTC. The J gene is TRBJ2-5, the V gene TRBV6-5, with 8 bases aligning to TRBD2. The V segment lost 2 bases and the J segment 1 base; nucleotides outside the gene matches: 6. The CDR3 has 16 amino acids. Germline CDR1 MNHEY, CDR2 SVGAGI.

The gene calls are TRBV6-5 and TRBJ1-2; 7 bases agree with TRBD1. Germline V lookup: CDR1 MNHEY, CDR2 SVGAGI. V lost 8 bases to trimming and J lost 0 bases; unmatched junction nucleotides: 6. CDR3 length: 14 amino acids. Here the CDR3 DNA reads TGTGCCAGCGGGGCGACAGGGCCTAACTATGGCTACACCTTC. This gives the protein CASGATGPNYGYTF.

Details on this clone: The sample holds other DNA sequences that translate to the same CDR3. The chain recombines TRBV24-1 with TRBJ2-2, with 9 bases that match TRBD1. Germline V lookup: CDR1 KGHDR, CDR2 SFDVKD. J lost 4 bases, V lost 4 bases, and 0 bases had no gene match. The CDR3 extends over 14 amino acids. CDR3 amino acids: CATSETGGTGELFF. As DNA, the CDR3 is TGTGCCACCAGTGAGACAGGGGGCACCGGGGAGCTGTTTTTT.

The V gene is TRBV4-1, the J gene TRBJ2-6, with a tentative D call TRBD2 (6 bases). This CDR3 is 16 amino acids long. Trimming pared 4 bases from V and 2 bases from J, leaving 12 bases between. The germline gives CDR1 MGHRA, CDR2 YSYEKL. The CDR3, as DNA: TGCGCCAGCAGCCGAGGAGGGTTTGCTGGGGCCAACGTCCTGACTTTC. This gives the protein CASSRGGFAGANVLTF.

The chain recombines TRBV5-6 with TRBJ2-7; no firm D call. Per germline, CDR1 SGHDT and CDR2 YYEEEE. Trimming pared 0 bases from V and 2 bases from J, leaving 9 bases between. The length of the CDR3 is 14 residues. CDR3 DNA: TGTGCCAGCAGCTTGGGGGCCCTCCCCTACGAGCAGTACTTC. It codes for CASSLGALPYEQYF.

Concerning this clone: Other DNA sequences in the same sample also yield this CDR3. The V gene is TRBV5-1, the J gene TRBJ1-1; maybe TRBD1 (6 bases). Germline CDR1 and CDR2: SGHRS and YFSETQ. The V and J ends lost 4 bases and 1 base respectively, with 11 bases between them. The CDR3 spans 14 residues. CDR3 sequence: CASSLTGPNTEAFF. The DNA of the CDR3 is TGCGCCAGCAGCCTGACAGGACCGAACACTGAAGCTTTCTTT. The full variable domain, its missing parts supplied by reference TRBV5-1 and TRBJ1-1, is KAGVTQTPRYLIKTRGQQVTLSCSPISGHRSVSWYQQTPGQGLQFLFEYFSETQRNKGNFPGRFSGRQFSNSRSEMNVSTLELGDSALYLCASSLTGPNTEAFFGQGTRLTVV.